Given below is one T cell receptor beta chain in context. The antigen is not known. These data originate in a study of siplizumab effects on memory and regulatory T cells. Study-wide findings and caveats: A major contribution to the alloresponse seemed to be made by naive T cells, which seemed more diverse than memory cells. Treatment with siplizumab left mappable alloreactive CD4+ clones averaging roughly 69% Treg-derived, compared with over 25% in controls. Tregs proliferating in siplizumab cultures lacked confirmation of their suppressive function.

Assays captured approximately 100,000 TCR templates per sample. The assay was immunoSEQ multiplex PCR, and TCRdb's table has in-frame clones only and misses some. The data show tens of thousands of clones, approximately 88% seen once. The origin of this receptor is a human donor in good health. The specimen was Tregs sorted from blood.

Written as DNA, the CDR3 is TGTGCCAGTAGTCCCTTAGCGGGAGTATCCTACAATGAGCAGTTCTTC. Translating it yields CASSPLAGVSYNEQFF. This sequence joins TRBV19 and TRBJ2-1, with 9 bases aligning to TRBD2. V lost 5 bases and J lost 1; bases outside the gene matches: 6. The CDR3 is 16 residues long. Germline V gives CDR1 LNHDA, CDR2 SQIVND (reference sequence).